This TCR beta chain was found in a study of PD-1 blockade in classical Hodgkin lymphoma. Here immunoSEQ multiplex PCR was the method, and the copy in TCRdb shows in-frame clones only, minus some. The sample holds roughly 34,000 clones, 85% to 95% seen once. This CDR3 is 15 amino acids long. V was pared by 2 bases and J by 4 bases, with 15 bases between. The V gene's germline CDR1 is MDHEN and CDR2 SYDVKM. Specified time point: newly diagnosed, previously untreated cHL patient sample. The J gene is TRBJ2-7, the V gene TRBV28, with D possibly being TRBD1 or TRBD2 (6 bases each). This TCR came from a human donor with classical Hodgkin lymphoma. The sequenced sample consisted of peripheral blood mononuclear cells (PBMCs). CDR3 in DNA: TGTGCCAGCAGTTTAGCCGGGGGCCCGTGGTACGAGCAGTACTTC. This codes for CASSLAGGPWYEQYF.